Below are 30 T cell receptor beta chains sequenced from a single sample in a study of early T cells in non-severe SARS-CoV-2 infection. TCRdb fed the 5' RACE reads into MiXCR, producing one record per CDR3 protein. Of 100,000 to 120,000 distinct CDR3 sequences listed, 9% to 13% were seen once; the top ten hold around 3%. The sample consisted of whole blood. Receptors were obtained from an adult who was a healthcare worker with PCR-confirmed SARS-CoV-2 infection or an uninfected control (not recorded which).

The CDR3 spells CASSFRVTAKNTEAFF. The CDR3 coding sequence is TGTGCCAGCAGCTTTAGAGTGACAGCCAAGAACACTGAAGCTTTCTTT. The rearrangement joins TRBV7-3 to TRBJ1-1, with TRBD1 as a possible D gene (5 bases). V lost 3 bases to trimming and J lost 1 base, with 15 bases between them. In germline, CDR1 is SGHTA, CDR2 FQGTGA. This CDR3 has 16 residues.

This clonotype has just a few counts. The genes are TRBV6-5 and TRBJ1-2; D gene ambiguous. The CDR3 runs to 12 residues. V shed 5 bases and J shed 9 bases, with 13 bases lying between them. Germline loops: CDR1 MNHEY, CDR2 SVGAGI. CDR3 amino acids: CASSTGSWSYTF. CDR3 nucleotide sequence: TGTGCCAGCAGTACGGGCTCCTGGAGCTACACCTTC.

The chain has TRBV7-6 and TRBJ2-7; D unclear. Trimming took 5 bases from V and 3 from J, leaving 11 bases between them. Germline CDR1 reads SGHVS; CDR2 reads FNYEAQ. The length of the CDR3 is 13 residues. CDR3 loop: CASSPEEDYEQYF. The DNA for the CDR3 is TGTGCCAGCAGCCCCGAAGAAGACTACGAGCAGTACTTC.

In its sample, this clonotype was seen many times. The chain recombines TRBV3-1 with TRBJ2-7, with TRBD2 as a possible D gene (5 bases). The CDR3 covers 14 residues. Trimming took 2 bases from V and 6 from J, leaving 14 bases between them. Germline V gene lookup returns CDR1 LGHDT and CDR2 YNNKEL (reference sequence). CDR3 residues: CASSQKGGGSEQYF. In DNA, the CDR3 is TGTGCCAGCAGCCAAAAGGGTGGAGGTTCCGAGCAGTACTTC.

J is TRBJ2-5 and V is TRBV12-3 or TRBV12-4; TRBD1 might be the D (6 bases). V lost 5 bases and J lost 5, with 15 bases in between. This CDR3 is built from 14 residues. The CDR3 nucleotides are TGTGCCAGCAGTCCAACAGGGAATCGGGAGACCCAGTACTTC. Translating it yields CASSPTGNRETQYF.

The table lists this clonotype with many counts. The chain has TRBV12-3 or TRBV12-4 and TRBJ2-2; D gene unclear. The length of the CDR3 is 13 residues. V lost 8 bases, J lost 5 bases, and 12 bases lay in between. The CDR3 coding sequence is TGTGCCAGCCGCAATCAGAGGACCGGGGAGCTGTTTTTT. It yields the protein CASRNQRTGELFF.

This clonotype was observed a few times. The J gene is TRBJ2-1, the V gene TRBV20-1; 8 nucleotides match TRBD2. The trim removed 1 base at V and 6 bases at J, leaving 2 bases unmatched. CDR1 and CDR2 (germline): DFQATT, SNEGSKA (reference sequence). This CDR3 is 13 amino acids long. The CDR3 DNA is TGCAGTGCTAGAGCGGGGGGGCGCAATGAGCAGTTCTTC. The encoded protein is CSARAGGRNEQFF.

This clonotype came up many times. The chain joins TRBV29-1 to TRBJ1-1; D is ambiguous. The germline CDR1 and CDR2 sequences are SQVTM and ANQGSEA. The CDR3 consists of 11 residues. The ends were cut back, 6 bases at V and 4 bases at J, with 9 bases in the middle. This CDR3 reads CSVGQSTEAFF. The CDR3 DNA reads TGCAGCGTCGGGCAGAGCACTGAAGCTTTCTTT. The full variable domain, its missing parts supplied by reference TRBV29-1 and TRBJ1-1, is SAVISQKPSRDICQRGTSLTIQCQVDSQVTMMFWYRQQPGQSLTLIATANQGSEATYESGFVIDKFPISRPNLTFSTLTVSNMSPEDSSIYLCSVGQSTEAFFGQGTRLTVV.

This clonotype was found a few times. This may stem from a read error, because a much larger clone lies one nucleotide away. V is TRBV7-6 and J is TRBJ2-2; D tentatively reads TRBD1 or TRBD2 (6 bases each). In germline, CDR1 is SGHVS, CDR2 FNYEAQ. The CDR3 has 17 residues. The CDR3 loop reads CTSSPIPGAADTGELFF. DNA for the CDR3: TGTACCAGCAGCCCGATACCGGGGGCGGCGGACACCGGGGAGCTGTTTTTT.

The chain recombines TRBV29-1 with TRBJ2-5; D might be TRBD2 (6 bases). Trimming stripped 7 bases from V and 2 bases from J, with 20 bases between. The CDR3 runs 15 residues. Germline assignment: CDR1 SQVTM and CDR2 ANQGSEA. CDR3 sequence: CSALTGTSQQETQYF. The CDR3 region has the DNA TGCAGCGCCCTTACCGGGACTTCTCAGCAAGAGACCCAGTACTTC. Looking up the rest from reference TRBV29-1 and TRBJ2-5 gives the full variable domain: SAVISQKPSRDICQRGTSLTIQCQVDSQVTMMFWYRQQPGQSLTLIATANQGSEATYESGFVIDKFPISRPNLTFSTLTVSNMSPEDSSIYLCSALTGTSQQETQYFGPGTRLLVL.

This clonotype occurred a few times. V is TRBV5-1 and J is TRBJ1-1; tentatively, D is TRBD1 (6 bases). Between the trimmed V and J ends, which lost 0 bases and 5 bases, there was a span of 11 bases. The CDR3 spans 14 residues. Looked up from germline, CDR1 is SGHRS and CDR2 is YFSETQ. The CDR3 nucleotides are TGCGCCAGCAGCTTGGCAGGGGTTGGTACTGAAGCTTTCTTT. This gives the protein CASSLAGVGTEAFF.

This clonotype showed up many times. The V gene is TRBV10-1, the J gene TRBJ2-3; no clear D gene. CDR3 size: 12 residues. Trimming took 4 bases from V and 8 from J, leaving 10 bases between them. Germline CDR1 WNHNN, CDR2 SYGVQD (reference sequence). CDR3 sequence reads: CASSGGSVTQYF. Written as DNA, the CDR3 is TGCGCCAGCAGTGGGGGAAGCGTTACGCAGTATTTT.

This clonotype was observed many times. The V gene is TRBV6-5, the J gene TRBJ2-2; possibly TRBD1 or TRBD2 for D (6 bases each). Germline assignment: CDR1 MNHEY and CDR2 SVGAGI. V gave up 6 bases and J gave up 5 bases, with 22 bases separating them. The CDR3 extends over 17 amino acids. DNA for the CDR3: TGTGCCAGCAGCCCCCAAGGGGGGCGGGTTGGAACCGGGGAGCTGTTTTTT. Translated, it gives CASSPQGGRVGTGELFF.

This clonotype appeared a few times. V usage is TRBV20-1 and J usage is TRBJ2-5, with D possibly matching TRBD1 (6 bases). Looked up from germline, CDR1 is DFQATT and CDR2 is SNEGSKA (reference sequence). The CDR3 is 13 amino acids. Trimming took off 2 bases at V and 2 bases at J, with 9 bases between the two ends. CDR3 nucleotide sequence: TGCAGTGCTAGAAGGACAGAACAAGAGACCCAGTACTTC. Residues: CSARRTEQETQYF.

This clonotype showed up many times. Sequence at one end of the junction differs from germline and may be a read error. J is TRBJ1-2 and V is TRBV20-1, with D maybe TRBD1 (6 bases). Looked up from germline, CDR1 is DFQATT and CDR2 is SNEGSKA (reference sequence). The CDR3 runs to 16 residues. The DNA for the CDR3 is TGCAGTGCCAGAGTCCTACTCCGACAGGAGCCCTATGGCTACACCTTC. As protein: CSARVLLRQEPYGYTF.

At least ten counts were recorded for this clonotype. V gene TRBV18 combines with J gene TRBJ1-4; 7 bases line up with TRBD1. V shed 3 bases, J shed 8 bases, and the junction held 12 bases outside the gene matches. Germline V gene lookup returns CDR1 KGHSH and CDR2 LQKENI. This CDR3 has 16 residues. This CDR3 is CASSPPRQGGNEKLFF. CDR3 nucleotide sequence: TGTGCCAGCTCACCTCCGAGACAGGGAGGAAACGAAAAACTGTTTTTT.

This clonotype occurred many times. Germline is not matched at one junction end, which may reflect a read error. The CDR3 DNA sequence: TGTGCTAGCAGACAGGGGACCGGGGAGCTGTTTTTT. Its protein is CASRQGTGELFF. The V gene is TRBV7-7, the J gene TRBJ2-2, with 8 bases matching TRBD1. From germline, CDR1 is SSHAT and CDR2 FNYEAQ (reference sequence). The CDR3 is 12 amino acids.

The CDR3 DNA reads TGCGCCAGCAGCTTGGTCGGGGAACCCCTCCACTTT. It is translated as CASSLVGEPLHF. The chain uses TRBV5-1 and TRBJ1-6; D gene ambiguous. The CDR3 has 12 amino acids. V lost 0 bases to trimming and J lost 12 bases, with 7 bases between them. Germline lookup yields CDR1 SGHRS and CDR2 YFSETQ.

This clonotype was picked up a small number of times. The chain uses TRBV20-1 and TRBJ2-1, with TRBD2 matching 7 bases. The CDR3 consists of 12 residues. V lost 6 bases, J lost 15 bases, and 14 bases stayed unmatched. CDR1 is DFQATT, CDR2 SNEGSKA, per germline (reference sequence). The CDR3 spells CSASHPSGEAFF. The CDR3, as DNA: TGCAGTGCGTCCCATCCTAGCGGAGAGGCGTTCTTC.

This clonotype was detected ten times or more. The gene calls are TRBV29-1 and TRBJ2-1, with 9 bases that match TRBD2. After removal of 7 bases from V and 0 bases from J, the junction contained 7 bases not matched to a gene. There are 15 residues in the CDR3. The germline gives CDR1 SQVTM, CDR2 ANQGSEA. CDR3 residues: CSGLSGSLSYNEQFF. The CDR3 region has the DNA TGCAGCGGACTTAGCGGGAGCCTCTCCTACAATGAGCAGTTCTTC.

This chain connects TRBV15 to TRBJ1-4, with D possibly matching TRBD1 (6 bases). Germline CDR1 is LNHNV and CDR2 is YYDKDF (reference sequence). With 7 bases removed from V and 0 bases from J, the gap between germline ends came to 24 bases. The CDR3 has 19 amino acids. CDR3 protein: CATTKPGTPSDTTNEKLFF. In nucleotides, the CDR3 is TGTGCCACCACCAAGCCCGGGACACCCAGTGACACAACTAATGAAAAACTGTTTTTT.

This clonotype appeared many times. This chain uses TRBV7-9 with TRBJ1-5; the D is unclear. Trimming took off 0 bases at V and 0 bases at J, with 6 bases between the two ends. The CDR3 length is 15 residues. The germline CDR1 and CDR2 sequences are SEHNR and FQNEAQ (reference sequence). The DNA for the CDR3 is TGTGCCAGCAGCTTAGCAGGGAATAGCAATCAGCCCCAGCATTTT. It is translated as CASSLAGNSNQPQHF.

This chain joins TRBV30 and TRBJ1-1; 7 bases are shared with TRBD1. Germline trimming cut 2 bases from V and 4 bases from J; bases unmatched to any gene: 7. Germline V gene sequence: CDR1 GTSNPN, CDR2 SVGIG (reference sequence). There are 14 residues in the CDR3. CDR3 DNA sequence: TGTGCCTGGAGTCCTTACAGGGGCAGCACTGAAGCTTTCTTT. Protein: CAWSPYRGSTEAFF.

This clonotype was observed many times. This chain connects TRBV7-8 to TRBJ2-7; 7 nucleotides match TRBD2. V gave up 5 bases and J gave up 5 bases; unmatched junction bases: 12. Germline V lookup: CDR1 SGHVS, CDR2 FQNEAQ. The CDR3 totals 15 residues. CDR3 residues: CASSGRASGGDEQYF. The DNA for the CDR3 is TGTGCCAGCAGCGGAAGAGCTAGCGGTGGGGACGAGCAGTACTTC.

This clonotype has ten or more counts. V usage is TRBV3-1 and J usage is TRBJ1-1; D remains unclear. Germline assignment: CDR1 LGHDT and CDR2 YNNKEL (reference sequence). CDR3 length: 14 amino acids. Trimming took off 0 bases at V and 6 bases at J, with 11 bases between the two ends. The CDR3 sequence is CASSQDRGDAEAFF. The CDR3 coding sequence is TGTGCCAGCAGCCAAGACCGGGGAGACGCTGAAGCTTTCTTT.

The chain's CDR3 is CAGGLAYNEQFF. Written as DNA, the CDR3 is TGTGCCGGTGGACTAGCCTACAATGAGCAGTTCTTC. The V gene is TRBV12-3 or TRBV12-4, the J gene TRBJ2-1; 7 bases line up with TRBD2. V was clipped by 11 bases and J by 2 bases; unmatched bases: 3. The CDR3 spans 12 residues.

This CDR3 reads CASSPSGFGTDTQYF. In DNA, the CDR3 is TGTGCCAGCAGCCCCTCAGGCTTTGGCACAGATACGCAGTATTTT. This chain links TRBV7-2 with TRBJ2-3; D is undetermined. Germline V lookup: CDR1 SGHTA, CDR2 FQGNSA. V was clipped by 5 bases and J by 1 base, with 13 bases between them. The CDR3 contains 15 residues.

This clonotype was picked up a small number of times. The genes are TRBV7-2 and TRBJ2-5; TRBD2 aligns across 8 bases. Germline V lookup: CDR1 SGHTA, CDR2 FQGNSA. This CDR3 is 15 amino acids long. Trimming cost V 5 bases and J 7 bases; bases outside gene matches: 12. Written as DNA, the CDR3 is TGTGCCAGCAGCCCGGGACTAGGTCCCCATAGGACCCAGTACTTC. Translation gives CASSPGLGPHRTQYF. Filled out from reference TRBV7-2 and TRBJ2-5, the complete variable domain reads GAGVSQSPSNKVTEKGKDVELRCDPISGHTALYWYRQSLGQGLEFLIYFQGNSAPDKSGLPSDRFSAERTGGSVSTLTIQRTQQEDSAVYLCASSPGLGPHRTQYFGPGTRLLVL.

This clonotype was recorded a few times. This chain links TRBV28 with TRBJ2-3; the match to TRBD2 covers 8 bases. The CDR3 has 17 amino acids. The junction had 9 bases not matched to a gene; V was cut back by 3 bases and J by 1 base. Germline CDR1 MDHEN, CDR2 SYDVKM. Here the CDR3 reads CASSFPFGAGGTDTQYF. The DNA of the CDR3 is TGTGCCAGCAGTTTTCCTTTTGGAGCGGGGGGCACAGATACGCAGTATTTT. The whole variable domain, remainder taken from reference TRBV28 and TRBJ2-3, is DVKVTQSSRYLVKRTGEKVFLECVQDMDHENMFWYRQDPGLGLRLIYFSYDVKMKEKGDIPEGYSVSREKKERFSLILESASTNQTSMYLCASSFPFGAGGTDTQYFGPGTRLTVL.

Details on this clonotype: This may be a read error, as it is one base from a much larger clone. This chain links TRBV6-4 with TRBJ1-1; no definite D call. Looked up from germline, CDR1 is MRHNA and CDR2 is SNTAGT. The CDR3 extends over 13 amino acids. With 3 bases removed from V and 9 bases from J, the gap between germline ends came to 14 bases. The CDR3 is CASSESQAAKAFF. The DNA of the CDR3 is TGTGCCAGCAGTGAGTCCCAGGCGGCGAAAGCTTTCTTT.